This T cell receptor (beta chain) derives from a study of cytomegalovirus exposure and HLA in healthy donors. In the case of this clone: What it recognizes is unknown.

Both 60 Vbeta primers and 13 Jbeta primers went into the PCR. Generated by immunoSEQ multiplex PCR, the TCRdb table keeps only in-frame clones and is missing some. The sample holds around 170,000 clones, around 72% seen once. Germline trimming cut 8 bases from V and 5 bases from J; bases unmatched to any gene: 12. The CDR3 is made up of 15 amino acids. Germline CDR1 reads LGHNA; CDR2 reads YNFKEQ. Findings and limits, study-wide: Roughly uniform sequencing depth across donors was assumed, possibly incorrectly.

The sequenced material came from PBMCs. The chain combines TRBV4-2 with TRBJ2-7; 10 bases align to TRBD2. This sequence originates from a woman aged 45-60 years in good health and CMV-seropositive. The DNA of the CDR3 is TGTGCCAGCCCGGCCGGGACTAGCGACTCTCACGAGCAGTACTTC. Protein: CASPAGTSDSHEQYF.